What follows describes a single TCR beta chain. This entry belongs to a study of blood T cell repertoires in COVID-19. About the study: Researchers got acute and convalescent COVID-19 samples from the United States, Italy and Spain.

V lost 1 base, J lost 12 bases, and 6 bases stayed unmatched. The CDR3 sequence is 12 residues long. Germline V gene sequence: CDR1 SNHLY, CDR2 FYNNEI. Original handling: Reference gene primer amplification gave nucleated cell count estimates. This table comes from immunoSEQ multiplex PCR, and its TCRdb copy is limited to in-frame clones, with some not included. V, J and clone size are taken as reported in that table, and D and trimming were inferred from the DNA itself. Of roughly 28,000 clones listed, over 85% are singletons. Sequenced sample: peripheral blood. V gene TRBV2 combines with J gene TRBJ2-7, with 7 bases that match TRBD1. This TCR derives from a human donor in a cohort sampled during active COVID-19. The CDR3 reads CASSEETQGWYF. In DNA, the CDR3 is TGTGCCAGCAGTGAAGAGACACAGGGGTGGTACTTC.